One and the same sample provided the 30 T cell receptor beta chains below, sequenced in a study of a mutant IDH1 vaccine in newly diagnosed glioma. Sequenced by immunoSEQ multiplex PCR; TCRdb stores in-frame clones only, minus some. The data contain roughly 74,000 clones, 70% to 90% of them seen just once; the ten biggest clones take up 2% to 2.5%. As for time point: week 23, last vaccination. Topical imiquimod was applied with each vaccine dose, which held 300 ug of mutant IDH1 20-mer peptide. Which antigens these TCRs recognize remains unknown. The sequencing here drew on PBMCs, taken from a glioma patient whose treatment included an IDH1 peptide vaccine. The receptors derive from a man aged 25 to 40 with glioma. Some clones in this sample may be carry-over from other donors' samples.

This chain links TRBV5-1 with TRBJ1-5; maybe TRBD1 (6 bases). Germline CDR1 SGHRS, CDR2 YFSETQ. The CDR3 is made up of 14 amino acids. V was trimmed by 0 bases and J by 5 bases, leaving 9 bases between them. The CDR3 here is CASSLGGGYQPQHF. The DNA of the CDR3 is TGCGCCAGCAGCTTGGGAGGGGGGTATCAGCCCCAGCATTTT.

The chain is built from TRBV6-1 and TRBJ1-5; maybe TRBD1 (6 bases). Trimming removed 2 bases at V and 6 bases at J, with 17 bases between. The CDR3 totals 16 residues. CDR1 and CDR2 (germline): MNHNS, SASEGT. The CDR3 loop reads CASSESVSGAGQPQHF. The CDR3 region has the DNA TGTGCCAGCAGTGAATCGGTTTCGGGGGCCGGTCAGCCCCAGCATTTT.

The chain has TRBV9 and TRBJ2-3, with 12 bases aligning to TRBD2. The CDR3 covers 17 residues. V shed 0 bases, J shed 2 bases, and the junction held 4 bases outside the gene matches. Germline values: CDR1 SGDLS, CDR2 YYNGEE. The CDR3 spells CASSVGSSGRATDTQYF. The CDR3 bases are TGTGCCAGCAGCGTAGGGTCTAGCGGGAGGGCCACAGATACGCAGTATTTT. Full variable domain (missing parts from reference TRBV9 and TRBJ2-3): DSGVTQTPKHLITATGQRVTLRCSPRSGDLSVYWYQQSLDQGLQFLIQYYNGEERAKGNILERFSAQQFPDLHSELNLSSLELGDSALYFCASSVGSSGRATDTQYFGPGTRLTVL.

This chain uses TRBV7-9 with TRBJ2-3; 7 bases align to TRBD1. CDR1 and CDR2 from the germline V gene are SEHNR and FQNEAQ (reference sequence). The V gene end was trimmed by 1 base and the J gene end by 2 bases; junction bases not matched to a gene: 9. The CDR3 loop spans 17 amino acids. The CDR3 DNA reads TGTGCCAGCAGCTTAGGGGAGACAGGGTCGGCCACAGATACGCAGTATTTT. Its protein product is CASSLGETGSATDTQYF.

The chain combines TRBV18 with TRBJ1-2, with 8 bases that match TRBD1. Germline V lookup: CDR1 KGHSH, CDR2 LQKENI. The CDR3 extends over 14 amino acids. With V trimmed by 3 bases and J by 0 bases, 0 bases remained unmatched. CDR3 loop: CASSPGQANYGYTF. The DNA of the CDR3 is TGTGCCAGCTCACCGGGACAGGCTAACTATGGCTACACCTTC.

CDR3 in DNA: TGTGCCAGCAGCCTCATCGGCAGGGGAAGACAAGAGACCCAGTACTTC. Amino acid sequence: CASSLIGRGRQETQYF. The chain has TRBV6-6 and TRBJ2-5, with TRBD1 as a possible D gene (6 bases). Trimming cost V 6 bases and J 2 bases, with 19 bases left between them. There are 16 residues in the CDR3. Germline CDR1 reads MNHNY; CDR2 reads SVGAGI (reference sequence).

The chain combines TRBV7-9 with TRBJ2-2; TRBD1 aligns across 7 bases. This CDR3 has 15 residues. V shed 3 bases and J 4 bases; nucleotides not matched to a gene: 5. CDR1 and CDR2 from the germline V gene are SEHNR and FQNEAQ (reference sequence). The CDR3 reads CASSFGRGTTGELFF. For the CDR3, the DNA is TGTGCCAGCAGCTTCGGCAGGGGGACCACCGGGGAGCTGTTTTTT.

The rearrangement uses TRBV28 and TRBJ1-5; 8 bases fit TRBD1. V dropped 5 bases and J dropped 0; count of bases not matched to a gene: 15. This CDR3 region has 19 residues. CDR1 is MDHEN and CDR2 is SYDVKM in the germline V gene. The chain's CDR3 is CASSPPAGQGRYSNQPQHF. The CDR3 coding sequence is TGTGCCAGCAGTCCACCCGCCGGACAGGGCAGGTATAGCAATCAGCCCCAGCATTTT.

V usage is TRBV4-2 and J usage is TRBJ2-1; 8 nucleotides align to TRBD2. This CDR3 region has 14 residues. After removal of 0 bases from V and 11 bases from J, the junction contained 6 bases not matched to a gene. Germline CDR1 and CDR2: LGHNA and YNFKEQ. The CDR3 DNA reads TGTGCCAGCAGCCAAGAGTCGCGCGGGAGGAAGCAGTTCTTC. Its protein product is CASSQESRGRKQFF.

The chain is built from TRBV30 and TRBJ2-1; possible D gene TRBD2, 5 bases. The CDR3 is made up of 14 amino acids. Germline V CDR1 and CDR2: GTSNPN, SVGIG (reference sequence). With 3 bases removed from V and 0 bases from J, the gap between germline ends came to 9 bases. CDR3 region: CAWRPSHSYNEQFF. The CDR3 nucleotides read TGTGCCTGGAGACCTAGCCACTCCTACAATGAGCAGTTCTTC.

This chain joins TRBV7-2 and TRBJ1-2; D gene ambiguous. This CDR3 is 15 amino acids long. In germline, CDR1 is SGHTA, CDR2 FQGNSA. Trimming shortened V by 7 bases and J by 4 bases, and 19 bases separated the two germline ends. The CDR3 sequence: CASTLDSLGIYGYTF. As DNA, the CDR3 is TGTGCCAGCACCCTTGACTCTCTAGGTATCTATGGCTACACCTTC.

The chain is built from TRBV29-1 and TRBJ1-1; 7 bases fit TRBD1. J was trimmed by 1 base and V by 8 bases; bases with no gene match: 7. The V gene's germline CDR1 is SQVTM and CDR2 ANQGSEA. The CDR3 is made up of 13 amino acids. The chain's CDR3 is CSIETGKNTEAFF. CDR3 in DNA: TGCAGCATAGAGACAGGGAAGAACACTGAAGCTTTCTTT.

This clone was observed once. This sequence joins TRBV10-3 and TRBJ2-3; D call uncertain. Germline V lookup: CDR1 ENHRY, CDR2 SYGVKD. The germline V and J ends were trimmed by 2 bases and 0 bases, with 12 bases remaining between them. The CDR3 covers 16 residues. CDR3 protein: CAISEALLISTDTQYF. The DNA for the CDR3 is TGTGCCATCAGTGAGGCATTACTGATTAGCACAGATACGCAGTATTTT.

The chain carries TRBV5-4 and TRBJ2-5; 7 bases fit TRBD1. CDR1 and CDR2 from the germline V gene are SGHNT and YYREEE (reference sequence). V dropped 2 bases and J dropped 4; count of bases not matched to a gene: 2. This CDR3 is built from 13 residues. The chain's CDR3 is CASSLGGPETQYF. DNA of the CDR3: TGTGCCAGCAGCTTAGGGGGCCCAGAGACCCAGTACTTC.

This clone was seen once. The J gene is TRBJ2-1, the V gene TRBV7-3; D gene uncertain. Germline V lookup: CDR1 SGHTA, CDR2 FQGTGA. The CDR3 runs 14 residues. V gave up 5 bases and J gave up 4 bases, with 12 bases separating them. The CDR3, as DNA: TGTGCCAGCAGCCCCCTCGGTGCTTACAATGAGCAGTTCTTC. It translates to CASSPLGAYNEQFF.

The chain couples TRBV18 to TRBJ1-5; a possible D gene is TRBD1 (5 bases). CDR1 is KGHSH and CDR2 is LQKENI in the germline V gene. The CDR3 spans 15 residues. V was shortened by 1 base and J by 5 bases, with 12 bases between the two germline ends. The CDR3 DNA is TGTGCCAGCTCACCACTGGGGCAGGGCTATCAGCCCCAGCATTTT. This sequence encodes CASSPLGQGYQPQHF. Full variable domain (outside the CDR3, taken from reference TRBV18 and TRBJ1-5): NAGVMQNPRHLVRRRGQEARLRCSPMKGHSHVYWYRQLPEEGLKFMVYLQKENIIDESGMPKERFSAEFPKEGPSILRIQQVVRGDSAAYFCASSPLGQGYQPQHFGDGTRLSIL.

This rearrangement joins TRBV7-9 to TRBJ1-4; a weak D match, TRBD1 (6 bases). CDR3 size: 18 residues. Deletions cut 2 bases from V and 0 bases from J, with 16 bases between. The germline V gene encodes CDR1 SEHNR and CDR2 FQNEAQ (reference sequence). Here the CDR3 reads CASSLYPGQSATNEKLFF. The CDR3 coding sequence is TGTGCCAGCAGCTTATACCCCGGACAGTCTGCAACTAATGAAAAACTGTTTTTT.

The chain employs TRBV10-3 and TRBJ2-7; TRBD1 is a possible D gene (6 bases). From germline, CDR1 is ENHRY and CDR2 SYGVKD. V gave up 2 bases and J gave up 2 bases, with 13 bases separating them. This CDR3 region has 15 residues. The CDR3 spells CAISEGQPPAYEQYF. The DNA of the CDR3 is TGTGCCATCAGTGAGGGACAGCCACCGGCCTACGAGCAGTACTTC.

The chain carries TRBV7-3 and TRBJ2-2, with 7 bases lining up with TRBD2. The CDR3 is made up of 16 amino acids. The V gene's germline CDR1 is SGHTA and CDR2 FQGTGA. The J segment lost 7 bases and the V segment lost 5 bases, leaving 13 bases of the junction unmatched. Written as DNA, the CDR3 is TGTGCCAGCAGCCTAAGCGCCGGACTAGGAGGCGGGGAGCTGTTTTTT. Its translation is CASSLSAGLGGGELFF.

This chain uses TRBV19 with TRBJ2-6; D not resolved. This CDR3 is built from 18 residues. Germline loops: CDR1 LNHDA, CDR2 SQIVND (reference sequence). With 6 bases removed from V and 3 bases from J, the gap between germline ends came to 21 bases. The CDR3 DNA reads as TGTGCCAGTAGATTTCTGGTTGGGGTGGAGAGTGGGGCCAACGTCCTGACTTTC. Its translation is CASRFLVGVESGANVLTF.

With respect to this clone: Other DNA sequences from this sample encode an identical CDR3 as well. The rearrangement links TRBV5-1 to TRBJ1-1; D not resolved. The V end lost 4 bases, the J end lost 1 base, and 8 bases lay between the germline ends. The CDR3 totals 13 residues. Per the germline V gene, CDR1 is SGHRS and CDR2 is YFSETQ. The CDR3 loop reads CASSLDPNTEAFF. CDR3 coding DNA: TGCGCCAGCAGCCTTGACCCGAACACTGAAGCTTTCTTT.

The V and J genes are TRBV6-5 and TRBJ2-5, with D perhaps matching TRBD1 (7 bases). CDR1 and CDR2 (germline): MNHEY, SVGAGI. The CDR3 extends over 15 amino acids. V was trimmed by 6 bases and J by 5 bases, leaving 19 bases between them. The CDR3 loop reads CASRQGRIWLETQYF. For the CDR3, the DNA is TGTGCCAGCAGACAGGGGAGGATTTGGTTGGAGACCCAGTACTTC.

The CDR3 DNA follows: TGCGCCAGCAGCCGGCCCGCAGCCCTCAGGGGAAGGAACACTGAAGCTTTCTTT. Translation: CASSRPAALRGRNTEAFF. The V call is TRBV4-1, the J call TRBJ1-1; D is possibly TRBD1 (6 bases). V shed 4 bases and J shed 1 base, with 22 bases lying between them. Germline V gives CDR1 MGHRA, CDR2 YSYEKL. There are 18 residues in the CDR3.

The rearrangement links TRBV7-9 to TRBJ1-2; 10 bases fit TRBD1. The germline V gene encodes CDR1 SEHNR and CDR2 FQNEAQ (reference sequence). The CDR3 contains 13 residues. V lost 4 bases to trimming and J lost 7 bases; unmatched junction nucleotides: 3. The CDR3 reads CASSSGTGVGYTF. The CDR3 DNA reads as TGTGCCAGCAGCTCCGGGACAGGGGTTGGCTACACCTTC.

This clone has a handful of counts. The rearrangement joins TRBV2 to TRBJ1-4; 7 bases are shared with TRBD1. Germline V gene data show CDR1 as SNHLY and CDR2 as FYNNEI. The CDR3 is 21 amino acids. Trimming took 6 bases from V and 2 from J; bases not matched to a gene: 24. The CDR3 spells CASSHTSGEGGGLMTNEKLFF. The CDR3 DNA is TGTGCCAGCAGCCACACCTCCGGTGAAGGGGGCGGATTGATGACTAATGAAAAACTGTTTTTT.

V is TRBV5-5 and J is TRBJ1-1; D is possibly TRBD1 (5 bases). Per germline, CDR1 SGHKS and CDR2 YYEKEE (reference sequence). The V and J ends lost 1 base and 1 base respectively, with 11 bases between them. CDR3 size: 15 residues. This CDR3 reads CASSLRRQGNTEAFF. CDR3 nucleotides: TGTGCCAGCAGCTTGAGACGGCAGGGGAACACTGAAGCTTTCTTT.

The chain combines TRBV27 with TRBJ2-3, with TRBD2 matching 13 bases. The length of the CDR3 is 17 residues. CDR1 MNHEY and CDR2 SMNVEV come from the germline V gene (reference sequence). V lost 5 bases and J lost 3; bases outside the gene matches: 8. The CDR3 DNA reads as TGTGCCAGCAGTCTCCGGACTAGCGGGAGTGGGACAGATACGCAGTATTTT. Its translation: CASSLRTSGSGTDTQYF.

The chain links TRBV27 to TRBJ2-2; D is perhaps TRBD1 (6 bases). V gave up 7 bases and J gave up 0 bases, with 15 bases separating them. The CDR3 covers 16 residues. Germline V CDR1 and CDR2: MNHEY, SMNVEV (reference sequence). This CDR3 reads CASTRGGHANTGELFF. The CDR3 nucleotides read TGTGCCAGCACCCGAGGGGGACATGCGAACACCGGGGAGCTGTTTTTT.

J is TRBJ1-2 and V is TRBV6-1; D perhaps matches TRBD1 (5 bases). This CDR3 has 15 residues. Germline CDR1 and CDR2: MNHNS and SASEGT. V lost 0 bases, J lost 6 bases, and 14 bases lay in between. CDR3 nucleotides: TGTGCCAGCAGTGAAGCGAGGGGTATCTCCAATGGCTACACCTTC. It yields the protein CASSEARGISNGYTF.

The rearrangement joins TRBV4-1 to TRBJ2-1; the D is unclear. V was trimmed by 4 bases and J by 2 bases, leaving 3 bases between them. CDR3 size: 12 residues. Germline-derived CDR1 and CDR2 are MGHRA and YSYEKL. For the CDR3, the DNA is TGCGCCAGCAGCCGACCCTACAATGAGCAGTTCTTC. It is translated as CASSRPYNEQFF.